The present T cell receptor beta chain was sequenced within a study of early T cells in non-severe SARS-CoV-2 infection. TCRdb redid the calling of the 5' RACE reads with MiXCR, one entry per CDR3 protein. Found here are some 58,000 distinct CDR3 sequences, about 10% of them singletons; the top ten hold nearly 3%. V lost 4 bases and J lost 6; bases outside the gene matches: 3. CDR1 SQVTM and CDR2 ANQGSEA come from the germline V gene. The CDR3 runs 12 residues. This clonotype came up many times. This receptor was identified in an adult who was a healthcare worker with PCR-confirmed SARS-CoV-2 infection or an uninfected control (not recorded which). Sequencing was performed on whole blood, taken at baseline. The chain has TRBV29-1 and TRBJ1-5; TRBD1 agrees at 7 bases. The CDR3 is CSVGQGVQPQHF. CDR3 DNA: TGCAGCGTTGGTCAGGGGGTTCAGCCCCAGCATTTT.